This T cell receptor beta chain was identified in a study of CD8+ T cells in alopecia areata. It was from PBMCs that CD4+ and CD8+ T cells were sorted. With 1 base removed from V and 1 base from J, the gap between germline ends came to 10 bases. The CDR3 has 14 amino acids. The germline V gene has CDR1 SQVTM and CDR2 ANQGSEA. cDNA prepared by RNA extraction and subsequent reverse transcription served as the template for sequencing. Profiled with immunoSEQ multiplex PCR; TCRdb holds only in-frame clones, not every one. The sample includes 140,000 to 150,000 clones, roughly 64% seen only once; the top ten take under 7.5%.

Sequencing was performed on CD4+ T cells sorted from blood, taken at week 0. The J gene is TRBJ1-2, the V gene TRBV29-1, with a tentative D call TRBD1 (5 bases). The sequence was collected from a human donor with alopecia areata. The CDR3 loop reads CSVEAAGHNYGYTF. In nucleotides, the CDR3 is TGCAGCGTTGAAGCGGCAGGGCATAACTATGGCTACACCTTC.